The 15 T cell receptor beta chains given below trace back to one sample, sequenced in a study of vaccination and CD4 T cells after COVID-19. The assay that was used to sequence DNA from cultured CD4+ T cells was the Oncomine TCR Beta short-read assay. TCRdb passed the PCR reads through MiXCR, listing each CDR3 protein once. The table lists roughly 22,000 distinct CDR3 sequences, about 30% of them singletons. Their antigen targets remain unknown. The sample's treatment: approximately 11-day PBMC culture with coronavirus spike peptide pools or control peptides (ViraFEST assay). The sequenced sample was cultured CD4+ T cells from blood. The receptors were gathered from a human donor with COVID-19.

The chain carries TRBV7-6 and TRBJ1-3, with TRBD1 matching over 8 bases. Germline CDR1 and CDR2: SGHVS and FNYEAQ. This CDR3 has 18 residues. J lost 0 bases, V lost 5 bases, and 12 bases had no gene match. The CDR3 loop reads CASSREGTGLLSGNTIYF. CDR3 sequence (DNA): TGTGCCAGCAGCCGAGAGGGGACAGGCCTCCTCTCTGGAAACACCATATATTTT. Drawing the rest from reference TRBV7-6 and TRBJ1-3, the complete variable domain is GAGVSQSPRYKVTKRGQDVALRCDPISGHVSLYWYRQALGQGPEFLTYFNYEAQQDKSGLPNDRFSAERPEGSISTLTIQRTEQRDSAMYRCASSREGTGLLSGNTIYFGEGSWLTVV.

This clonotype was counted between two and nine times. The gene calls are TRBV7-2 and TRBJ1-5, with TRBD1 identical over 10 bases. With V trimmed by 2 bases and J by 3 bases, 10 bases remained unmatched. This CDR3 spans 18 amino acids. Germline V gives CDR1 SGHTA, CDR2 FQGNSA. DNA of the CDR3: TGTGCCAGCAGCTTAAGGGCAGGGACAGGGGCCCTCAATCAGCCCCAGCATTTT. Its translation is CASSLRAGTGALNQPQHF.

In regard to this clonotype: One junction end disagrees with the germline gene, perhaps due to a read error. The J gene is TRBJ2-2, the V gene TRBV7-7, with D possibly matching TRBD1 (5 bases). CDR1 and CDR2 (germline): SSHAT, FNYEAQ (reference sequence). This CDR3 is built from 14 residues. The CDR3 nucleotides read TGTGCTAGCAGCCTCGCGGACAATCCCGGAGAGCTGTTTTTT. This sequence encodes CASSLADNPGELFF. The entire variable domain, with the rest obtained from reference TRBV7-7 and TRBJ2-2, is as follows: GAGVSQSPRYKVTKRGQDVTLRCDPISSHATLYWYQQALGQGPEFLTYFNYEAQPDKSGLPSDRFSAERPEGSISTLTIQRTEQRDSAMYRCASSLADNPGELFFGEGSRLTVL.

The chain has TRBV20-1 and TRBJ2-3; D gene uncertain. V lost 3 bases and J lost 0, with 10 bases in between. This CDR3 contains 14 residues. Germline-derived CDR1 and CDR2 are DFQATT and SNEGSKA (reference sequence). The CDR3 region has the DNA TGCAGTGCTAGCTTCTTGTTTAGCACAGATACGCAGTATTTT. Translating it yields CSASFLFSTDTQYF.

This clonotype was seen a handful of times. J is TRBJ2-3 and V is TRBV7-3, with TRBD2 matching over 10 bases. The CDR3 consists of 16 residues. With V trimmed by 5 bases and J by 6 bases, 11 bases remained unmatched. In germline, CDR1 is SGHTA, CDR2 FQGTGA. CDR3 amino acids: CASSPSERGGRDTQYF. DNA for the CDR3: TGTGCCAGCAGCCCTTCCGAGCGGGGGGGCCGGGATACGCAGTATTTT. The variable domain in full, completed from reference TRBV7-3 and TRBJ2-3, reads GAGVSQTPSNKVTEKGKYVELRCDPISGHTALYWYRQSLGQGPEFLIYFQGTGAADDSGLPNDRFFAVRPEGSVSTLKIQRTERGDSAVYLCASSPSERGGRDTQYFGPGTRLTVL.

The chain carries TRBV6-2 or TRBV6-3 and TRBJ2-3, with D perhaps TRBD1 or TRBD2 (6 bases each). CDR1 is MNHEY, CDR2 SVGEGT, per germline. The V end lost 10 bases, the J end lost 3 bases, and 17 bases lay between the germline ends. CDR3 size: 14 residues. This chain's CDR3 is CATLRGLLTDTQYF. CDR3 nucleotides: TGTGCCACCCTCCGGGGGCTACTTACAGATACGCAGTATTTT.

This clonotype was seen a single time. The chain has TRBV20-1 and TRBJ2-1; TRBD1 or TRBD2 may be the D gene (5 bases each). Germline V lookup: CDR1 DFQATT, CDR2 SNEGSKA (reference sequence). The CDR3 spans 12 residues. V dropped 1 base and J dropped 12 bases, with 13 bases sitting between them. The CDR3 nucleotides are TGCAGTGCTAGAGTACAGGTTGGGGGGCAGTTCTTC. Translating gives CSARVQVGGQFF.

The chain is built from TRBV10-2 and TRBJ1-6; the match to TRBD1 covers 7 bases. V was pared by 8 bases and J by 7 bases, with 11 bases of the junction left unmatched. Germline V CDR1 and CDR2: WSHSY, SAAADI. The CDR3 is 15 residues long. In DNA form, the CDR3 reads TGCGCCAGCGATCAAACCACAGGGGACAATTCACCCCTCCACTTT. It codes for CASDQTTGDNSPLHF.

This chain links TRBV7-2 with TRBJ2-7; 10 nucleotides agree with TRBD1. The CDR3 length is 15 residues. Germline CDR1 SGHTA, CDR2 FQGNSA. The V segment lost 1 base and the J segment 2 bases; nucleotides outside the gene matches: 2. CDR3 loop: CASSLGGTGAYEQYF. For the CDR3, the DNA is TGTGCCAGCAGCTTAGGTGGGACAGGGGCCTACGAGCAGTACTTC.

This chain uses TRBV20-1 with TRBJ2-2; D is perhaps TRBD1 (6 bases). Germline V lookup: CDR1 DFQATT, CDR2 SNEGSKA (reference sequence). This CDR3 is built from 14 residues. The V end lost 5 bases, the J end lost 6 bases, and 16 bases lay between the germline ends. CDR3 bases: TGCAGTGCTCAAACCGACAGGTTCCCCGGGGAGCTGTTTTTT. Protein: CSAQTDRFPGELFF.

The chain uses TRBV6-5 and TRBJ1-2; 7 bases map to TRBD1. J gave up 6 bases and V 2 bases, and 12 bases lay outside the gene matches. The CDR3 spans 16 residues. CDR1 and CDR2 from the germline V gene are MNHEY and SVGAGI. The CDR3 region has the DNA TGTGCCAGCAGTTACCTCGCAGGGGGGTTACCGGATGGCTACACCTTC. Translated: CASSYLAGGLPDGYTF.

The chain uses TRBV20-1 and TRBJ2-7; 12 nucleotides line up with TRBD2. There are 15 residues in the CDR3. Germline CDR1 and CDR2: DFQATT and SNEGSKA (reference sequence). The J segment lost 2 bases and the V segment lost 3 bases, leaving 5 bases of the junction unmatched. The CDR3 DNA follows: TGCAGTGCTAGGTCTAGCGGGGGGGTGACCTACGAGCAGTACTTC. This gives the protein CSARSSGGVTYEQYF.

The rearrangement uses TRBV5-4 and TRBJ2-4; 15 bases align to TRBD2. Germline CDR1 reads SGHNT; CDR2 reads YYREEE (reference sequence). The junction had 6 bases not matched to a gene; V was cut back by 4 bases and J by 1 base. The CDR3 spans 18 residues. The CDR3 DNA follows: TGTGCCAGCAGCGTGGGACTAGCGGGGGGCGGGGCCAAAAACATTCAGTACTTC. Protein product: CASSVGLAGGGAKNIQYF.

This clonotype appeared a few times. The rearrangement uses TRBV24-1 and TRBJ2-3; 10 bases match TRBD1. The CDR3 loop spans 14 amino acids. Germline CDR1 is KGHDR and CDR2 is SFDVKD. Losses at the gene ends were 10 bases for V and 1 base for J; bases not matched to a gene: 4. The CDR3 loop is CATVGTGGTDTQYF. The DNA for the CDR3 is TGTGCCACAGTCGGGACAGGGGGCACAGATACGCAGTATTTT.

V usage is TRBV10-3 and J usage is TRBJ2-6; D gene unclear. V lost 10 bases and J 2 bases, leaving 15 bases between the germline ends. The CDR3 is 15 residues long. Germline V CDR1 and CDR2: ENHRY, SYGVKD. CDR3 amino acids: CATAGGSPGANVLTF. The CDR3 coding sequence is TGTGCCACCGCCGGTGGAAGCCCTGGGGCCAACGTCCTGACTTTC.